Listed below are T cell receptor beta chains from one sample, sequenced in a study of blood T cell repertoires in COVID-19. Clones were read by immunoSEQ multiplex PCR, and TCRdb kept only the in-frame ones, dropping some. The sample holds over 150,000 clones, just under 85% seen once. Sequenced: peripheral blood. The source is a woman aged 80 or over with COVID-19, enrolled during active disease. Both conserved end residues are part of each CDR3. The order of the fields is J gene, D gene, CDR3 length, V gene, clone size, CDR3 protein, CDR3 DNA. A D gene is named only where the DNA matches it firmly. Size is stated for part of the rows, as once, few or many counts, or as a class when the clone is expanded.

TRBJ1-6 NA 15 TRBV4-1 few CASSQRQQTNSPLHF TGCGCCAGCAGCCAAAGGCAACAGACTAATTCACCCCTCCACTTT
TRBJ2-3 TRBD2 16 TRBV9 NA CASSVPSGGVSDTQYF TGTGCCAGCAGCGTTCCTAGCGGGGGGGTCTCAGATACGCAGTATTTT
TRBJ1-6 NA 14 TRBV5-1 NA CASSFRGGNSPLHF TGCGCCAGCAGCTTTCGGGGTGGTAATTCACCCCTCCACTTT
TRBJ2-1 NA 14 TRBV6-5 NA CASSEDAGLGRQFF TGTGCCAGCAGCGAGGACGCGGGGTTGGGTCGGCAGTTCTTC
TRBJ1-1 NA 11 TRBV19 NA CATRQAYEAFF TGTGCCACCCGACAGGCCTATGAAGCTTTCTTT
TRBJ1-3 NA 15 TRBV7-8 NA CASSLARSSGNTIYF TGTGCCAGCAGCTTAGCGCGGTCCTCTGGAAACACCATATATTTT
TRBJ1-1 TRBD1 15 TRBV2 NA CASSLDRQGGTEAFF TGTGCCAGCAGTTTAGACCGACAGGGCGGTACTGAAGCTTTCTTT
TRBJ1-1 NA 14 TRBV14 NA CASSQVSAGSLAFF TGTGCCAGCAGCCAAGTTTCTGCAGGGTCGTTAGCTTTCTTT
TRBJ1-1 NA 16 TRBV5-1 NA CASSLGVGSMNTEAFF TGCGCCAGCAGCTTGGGGGTGGGCAGTATGAACACTGAAGCTTTCTTT
TRBJ1-6 NA 14 TRBV6-5 NA CAGAEHHYNSPLHF TGTGCCGGGGCGGAACACCACTATAATTCACCCCTCCACTTT
TRBJ2-3 NA 15 TRBV2 NA CASSVNGGQGDTQYF TGTGCCAGCAGTGTAAACGGGGGGCAGGGGGATACGCAGTATTTT
TRBJ1-1 TRBD1 16 TRBV5-1 NA CASSLGAGGRLVEAFF TGCGCCAGCAGCTTGGGGGCAGGGGGGCGACTCGTTGAAGCTTTCTTT
TRBJ2-3 NA 16 TRBV7-3 NA CASSLRGSYRTDTQYF TGTGCCAGCAGCTTAAGGGGCAGCTACCGCACAGATACGCAGTATTTT
TRBJ2-7 NA 12 TRBV7-6 few CASSLVPYEQYF TGTGCCAGCAGCTTAGTTCCTTACGAGCAGTACTTC